Reported below is one TCR beta chain. Its antigen remains undetermined. No much larger clone is present one base from it, and per-base qualities are unavailable. The method behind the library was the immunoSEQ multiplex PCR assay. Processing in the source paper ran as follows. A statistical classification framework was built for diagnosing cytomegalovirus status from the catalog of TCR beta chain sequences. Sourced from immuneACCESS, this table was stored by TCRdb with only in-frame sequences that have V and J called. A share of the clones is absent; for the studies checked, an unresolved V gene accounts for under half, and the remainder has no known explanation. V, J and clone size are those of that table, while D and trimming were read from the DNA. The sample records some 140,000 clones, approximately 86% of which are singletons. The ten largest clonotypes hold 20% to 25% of the sample. These data are taken from a study of cytomegalovirus exposure and HLA in healthy donors (dated by TCRdb to the late 2010s). Turning to the overall study: According to a later analysis, one platform produced both the 120 validation repertoires and the 670 or so repertoires of the first cohort. The study aimed to test whether cataloging public T cell receptors could reveal signatures of past pathogen exposure. A separate validation cohort of roughly 130 different subjects was used in addition to the roughly 670-subject first cohort. High-throughput TCR immunosequencing, statistical association of individual TCRs with disease status, and machine learning were combined to predict cytomegalovirus infection status.

What the authors observed across the whole study: The validation cohort had no HLA typing available for a later analysis, so co-occurrence within that cohort was assessed over all 130 or so repertoires. Cytomegalovirus status was reported to be diagnosed by the classifier with high specificity and sensitivity in both the original and validation cohorts. A few of the identified cytomegalovirus-associated TCR beta chains were confirmed in vitro to be specific for cytomegalovirus antigens. The study listed 164 TCR beta chains as associated with cytomegalovirus. Most TCR sequences were observed very rarely across donors, whereas some public TCRs were present in many individuals. A later analysis found that TCRs clustered in the first cohort also tended to co-occur in the 120 validation repertoires, with 94% of cluster scores above 0. The authors suggested that the approach could potentially be generalized to other disease states and immunological phenotypes.

The CDR3 starts with the cysteine, ends with the phenylalanine, and has 14 residues. Only the CDR3 region is kept as DNA, spanning 42 bases read in frame from base 1. The V end loses 4 bases and the J end loses 6 bases, and a stretch of 17 bases separates them. Per the germline V gene, SGDLS is the CDR1 and YYNGEE is the CDR2. The donors belonged to the validation cohort of about 120 subjects, which was separate from the approximately 700-subject first cohort. Source material: PBMCs. The clonotype was recovered from a man aged 18 to 29 in good health and CMV-seropositive. The V and J genes are TRBV9 and TRBJ2-7; D gene: possibly TRBD2, on 5 matching bases. The base sequence is TGTGCCAGCAGCCGGGTTGGGAGTTCGTCCGAGCAGTACTTC. Its translation is CASSRVGSSSEQYF.